A selection of T cell receptor beta chains follows, all from one sample in a study of blood T cell repertoires in COVID-19. Some clones are missing from TCRdb's copy, which holds only in-frame ones; the method was immunoSEQ multiplex PCR. The repertoire holds 80,000 to 100,000 clones, with 88% as singletons. Sequenced input: peripheral blood. The receptors originated from a man in his fifties with COVID-19, enrolled during active disease. Each CDR3 is given with its conserved first and last residue. D genes are given only for firm matches. Clone size appears in some rows only: once, few, many, or a class for an expanded clone.

>TRBD1|once|TRBV5-4|TRBJ2-1
CASSADRGGYNEQFF
TGTGCCAGCAGCGCGGACAGGGGAGGGTACAATGAGCAGTTCTTC
>NA|NA|TRBV5-1|TRBJ1-5
CASSLAGVGNQPQHF
TGCGCCAGCAGCTTGGCAGGGGTAGGCAATCAGCCCCAGCATTTT
>TRBD1|NA|TRBV2|TRBJ1-5
CASGGTVDSNQPQHF
TGTGCCAGCGGGGGGACAGTCGATAGCAATCAGCCCCAGCATTTT
>TRBD1|once|TRBV28|TRBJ1-4
CASTHRWDRGDEKLFF
TGTGCCAGCACCCATAGGTGGGACAGGGGAGATGAAAAACTGTTTTTT
>NA|few|TRBV28|TRBJ1-2
CASNTGTYNANGYTF
TGTGCCAGCAACACCGGGACATACAACGCTAATGGCTACACCTTC
>NA|NA|TRBV6-5|TRBJ1-3
CASRSGGSGNTIYF
TGTGCCAGCAGGTCCGGGGGCTCTGGAAACACCATATATTTT
>NA|NA|TRBV4-2|TRBJ2-7
CASSHVPDFYEQYF
TGTGCCAGCAGCCATGTCCCAGACTTCTACGAGCAGTACTTC
>NA|NA|TRBV4-3|TRBJ1-6
CASSQDLRRDLLSSYNSPLHF
TGCGCCAGCAGCCAAGATTTACGCAGGGATCTTTTAAGCTCCTATAATTCACCCCTCCACTTT
>TRBD2|NA|TRBV9|TRBJ2-1
CASSTSGGAAGEQFF
TGTGCCAGCAGCACCAGCGGGGGGGCCGCCGGTGAGCAGTTCTTC
>NA|NA|TRBV20-1|TRBJ1-4
CSARVSEKLFF
TGCAGTGCTAGAGTTAGTGAAAAACTGTTTTTT
>NA|NA|TRBV5-4|TRBJ1-1
CASSLSRQNTEAFF
TGTGCCAGCAGCTTGAGCAGACAGAACACTGAAGCTTTCTTT
>NA|NA|TRBV7-8|TRBJ1-1
CASRHRANTEAFF
TGTGCCAGCAGACACAGGGCCAACACTGAAGCTTTCTTT
>NA|NA|TRBV27|TRBJ2-3
CASRKQGHRDRAQYF
TGTGCCAGCAGGAAACAGGGCCACCGGGATAGGGCGCAGTATTTT
>NA|NA|TRBV2|TRBJ1-2
CASSPSGPYGYTF
TGTGCCAGCAGTCCCTCAGGGCCCTATGGCTACACCTTC
>TRBD1|NA|TRBV6-5|TRBJ1-4
CASSYSGTALEKLFF
TGTGCCAGCAGTTACTCCGGGACAGCTCTTGAAAAACTGTTTTTT
>NA|NA|TRBV4-1|TRBJ2-2
CASSQEGSRGNTGELFF
TGCGCCAGCAGCCAAGAAGGGTCGCGGGGGAACACCGGGGAGCTGTTTTTT
>NA|NA|TRBV19|TRBJ2-7
CASSVQGSSYEQYF
TGTGCCAGTAGTGTTCAGGGCAGCTCCTACGAGCAGTACTTC
>NA|NA|TRBV2|TRBJ1-2
CASSERWGDGYTF
TGTGCCAGCAGTGAACGGTGGGGCGATGGCTACACCTTC
>TRBD1|NA|TRBV9|TRBJ1-5
CASSSGQGAFSNQPQHF
TGTGCCAGCAGCTCTGGACAGGGAGCATTTAGCAATCAGCCCCAGCATTTT
>TRBD2|NA|TRBV18|TRBJ2-2
CASSPFAGVNTGELFF
TGTGCCAGCTCACCATTTGCGGGGGTGAACACCGGGGAGCTGTTTTTT
>NA|NA|TRBV7-9|TRBJ2-1
CASSPPRSTIGQFF
TGTGCCAGCAGTCCGCCACGGAGTACAATCGGGCAGTTCTTC
>NA|NA|TRBV5-1|TRBJ1-4
CASSLAAGFGEKLFF
TGCGCCAGCAGCTTGGCTGCGGGTTTCGGGGAAAAACTGTTTTTT
>TRBD2|NA|TRBV4-1|TRBJ2-3
CASSRGGVSTDTQYF
TGCGCCAGCAGTCGCGGGGGGGTGAGCACAGATACGCAGTATTTT
>TRBD1|NA|TRBV28|TRBJ1-3
CASSFRTGTGGNTIYF
TGTGCCAGCAGTTTTCGGACAGGGACAGGCGGAAACACCATATATTTT
>NA|NA|TRBV6-4|TRBJ1-6
CASSETDNSPLHF
TGTGCCAGCAGTGAGACAGATAATTCACCCCTCCACTTT
>TRBD1|NA|TRBV2|TRBJ1-1
CASSLQGARSTEAFF
TGTGCCAGCAGTTTACAGGGGGCGCGGAGCACTGAAGCTTTCTTT
>TRBD1|NA|TRBV7-9|TRBJ1-5
CASSYMGQGENQPQHF
TGTGCCAGCAGCTACATGGGACAGGGGGAGAATCAGCCCCAGCATTTT
>NA|NA|TRBV6-5|TRBJ2-2
CASRRLTTTGELFF
TGTGCCAGCAGACGACTCACGACCACCGGGGAGCTGTTTTTT
>TRBD1|NA|TRBV11-2|TRBJ1-2
CASSSGQGPRRITF
TGTGCCAGCAGCTCCGGACAGGGTCCTAGGCGCATCACCTTC
>NA|NA|TRBV23-1|TRBJ2-7
CASSHGLASYEQYF
TGCGCCAGCAGTCACGGTCTAGCCTCCTACGAGCAGTACTTC
>TRBD1|NA|TRBV28|TRBJ2-7
CASSSTGTGSYEQYF
TGTGCCAGCAGTTCAACCGGGACAGGTTCCTACGAGCAGTACTTC
>TRBD1|NA|TRBV5-4|TRBJ2-2
CASSPGQGVTGELFF
TGTGCCAGCAGCCCTGGACAGGGAGTGACCGGGGAGCTGTTTTTT
>NA|NA|TRBV4-1|TRBJ2-1
CASSQPKTGSYNEQFF
TGCGCCAGCAGCCAACCCAAGACAGGCTCCTACAATGAGCAGTTCTTC
>NA|once|TRBV28|TRBJ2-7
CASSYGNYEQYF
TGTGCCAGCAGTTACGGGAACTACGAGCAGTACTTC
>NA|once|TRBV24-1|TRBJ2-2
CATSRSGKGGELFF
TGTGCCACCAGTCGGTCAGGGAAGGGCGGGGAGCTGTTTTTT
>TRBD1|NA|TRBV4-1|TRBJ2-7
CASSQDALRTGRFYEQYF
TGCGCCAGCAGCCAAGATGCTCTGAGGACAGGCAGGTTCTACGAGCAGTACTTC
>TRBD1|NA|TRBV3-1/TRBV3-2|TRBJ1-1
CASSLRQGWTEAFF
TGTGCCAGCAGCCTCAGACAGGGATGGACTGAAGCTTTCTTT
>TRBD1|NA|TRBV5-8|TRBJ1-3
CASSSGQRASGNTIYF
TGTGCCAGCAGCTCGGGACAGCGAGCCTCTGGAAACACCATATATTTT
>NA|NA|TRBV7-9|TRBJ1-1
CASSLAATINTEAFF
TGTGCCAGCAGCTTAGCGGCCACTATTAACACTGAAGCTTTCTTT
>TRBD2|NA|TRBV7-6|TRBJ2-7
CASSMGTRGPYEQYF
TGTGCCAGCAGCATGGGGACTAGGGGACCCTACGAGCAGTACTTC
>NA|NA|TRBV6-2/TRBV6-3|TRBJ1-3
CASSYEDTGNTIYF
TGTGCCAGCAGTTACGAGGACACTGGAAACACCATATATTTT
>TRBD1|NA|TRBV7-2|TRBJ2-7
CASSLGQEGEQYF
TGTGCCAGCAGCCTGGGACAGGAGGGCGAGCAGTACTTC